This is a list of T cell receptor beta chains from one sample in a study of shared clonotypes between healthy human individuals. The repertoire was sequenced with immunoSEQ multiplex PCR; TCRdb's copy has only in-frame clones and lacks some. The sample yields approximately 1.5 million clones, about 98.5% seen once. Sequenced input: naive CD4+ T cells sorted from blood. The receptor set was obtained from a man aged 30-40 years in good health. The CDR3 runs from the conserved cysteine through the conserved F or W. The order of the fields is J gene, V gene, D gene, clone size, CDR3 protein, CDR3 DNA. A D gene is named only where the DNA matches it firmly. The size entry is marked missing in some rows and otherwise reads once, few, many or a size class.

J gene: TRBJ2-6; V gene: TRBV6-1; D gene: -; clone size: -; CDR3 protein: CASSAVSGRAGANVLTF; CDR3 DNA: TGTGCCAGCAGTGCAGTCTCCGGCAGGGCCGGGGCCAACGTCCTGACTTTC
J gene: TRBJ1-2; V gene: TRBV7-8; D gene: TRBD1; clone size: -; CDR3 protein: CASSSSRGLGGYTF; CDR3 DNA: TGTGCCAGCAGTTCATCAAGGGGGCTTGGTGGCTACACCTTC
J gene: TRBJ2-1; V gene: TRBV6-1; D gene: TRBD2; clone size: -; CDR3 protein: CASSGASGKGEQFF; CDR3 DNA: TGTGCCAGCAGTGGGGCTAGCGGGAAGGGTGAGCAGTTCTTC
J gene: TRBJ1-1; V gene: TRBV5-1; D gene: -; clone size: -; CDR3 protein: CASSLEAWSTEAFF; CDR3 DNA: TGCGCCAGCAGCTTGGAGGCCTGGAGCACTGAAGCTTTCTTT
J gene: TRBJ1-2; V gene: TRBV9; D gene: -; clone size: -; CDR3 protein: CASRGVDGYTF; CDR3 DNA: TGTGCCAGCAGAGGGGTTGATGGCTACACCTTC
J gene: TRBJ2-7; V gene: TRBV11-2; D gene: -; clone size: -; CDR3 protein: CASSWGFSVAYEQYF; CDR3 DNA: TGTGCCAGCAGCTGGGGGTTTAGCGTAGCCTACGAGCAGTACTTC
J gene: TRBJ2-7; V gene: TRBV6-1; D gene: -; clone size: -; CDR3 protein: CASTSRDAYEQYF; CDR3 DNA: TGTGCCAGCACTTCCAGGGATGCCTACGAGCAGTACTTC
J gene: TRBJ2-1; V gene: TRBV11-2; D gene: -; clone size: -; CDR3 protein: CASSPQLSSYNEQFF; CDR3 DNA: TGTGCCAGCAGCCCGCAATTGAGCTCCTACAATGAGCAGTTCTTC
J gene: TRBJ1-5; V gene: TRBV7-8; D gene: TRBD1; clone size: -; CDR3 protein: CASSPDRGRRGQPQHF; CDR3 DNA: TGTGCCAGCAGCCCGGACAGGGGGCGCCGGGGTCAGCCCCAGCATTTT
J gene: TRBJ2-2; V gene: TRBV27; D gene: TRBD2; clone size: -; CDR3 protein: CASSILAGGPRRANTGELFF; CDR3 DNA: TGTGCCAGCAGCATACTAGCGGGAGGGCCTCGGCGAGCGAACACCGGGGAGCTGTTTTTT
J gene: TRBJ2-7; V gene: TRBV25-1; D gene: -; clone size: once; CDR3 protein: CASISRDEQYF; CDR3 DNA: TGTGCCAGCATATCCAGGGACGAGCAGTACTTC
J gene: TRBJ2-7; V gene: TRBV6-1; D gene: TRBD2; clone size: -; CDR3 protein: CASGGLAGVRTYEQYF; CDR3 DNA: TGTGCCAGCGGTGGACTAGCGGGAGTAAGGACCTACGAGCAGTACTTC
J gene: TRBJ1-5; V gene: TRBV28; D gene: -; clone size: once; CDR3 protein: CASSLWGSSGDQPQHF; CDR3 DNA: TGTGCCAGCAGTTTATGGGGAAGTTCCGGGGATCAGCCCCAGCATTTT
J gene: TRBJ2-7; V gene: TRBV28; D gene: -; clone size: -; CDR3 protein: CASSSQRKETYEQYF; CDR3 DNA: TGTGCCAGCAGTTCCCAGCGGAAAGAAACCTACGAGCAGTACTTC
J gene: TRBJ2-6; V gene: TRBV30; D gene: -; clone size: -; CDR3 protein: CAFRDSRFGANVLTF; CDR3 DNA: TGTGCTTTCCGGGACTCCCGCTTTGGGGCCAACGTCCTGACTTTC
J gene: TRBJ2-7; V gene: TRBV7-2; D gene: -; clone size: once; CDR3 protein: CASSIRQSSYEQYF; CDR3 DNA: TGTGCCAGCAGCATCCGACAGAGCTCCTACGAGCAGTACTTC
J gene: TRBJ2-1; V gene: TRBV11-2; D gene: TRBD1; clone size: -; CDR3 protein: CASSAVGGFDEQFF; CDR3 DNA: TGTGCCAGCAGCGCGGTAGGGGGCTTCGATGAGCAGTTCTTC
J gene: TRBJ1-5; V gene: TRBV7-9; D gene: TRBD1; clone size: -; CDR3 protein: CASSSQQGARNQPQHF; CDR3 DNA: TGTGCCAGCAGCTCCCAACAGGGGGCTCGCAATCAGCCCCAGCATTTT
J gene: TRBJ1-5; V gene: TRBV28; D gene: -; clone size: once; CDR3 protein: CASSPMGEGSNQPQHF; CDR3 DNA: TGTGCCAGCAGTCCCATGGGGGAGGGGAGCAATCAGCCCCAGCATTTT
J gene: TRBJ2-2; V gene: TRBV18; D gene: -; clone size: -; CDR3 protein: CASSPKAENTGELFF; CDR3 DNA: TGTGCCAGCTCGCCTAAAGCGGAAAACACCGGGGAGCTGTTTTTT
J gene: TRBJ1-5; V gene: TRBV15; D gene: -; clone size: -; CDR3 protein: CATSRGPKQPQHF; CDR3 DNA: TGTGCCACCAGCAGAGGCCCAAAACAGCCCCAGCATTTT
J gene: TRBJ1-3; V gene: TRBV11-2; D gene: -; clone size: -; CDR3 protein: CASSRGVNSGNTIYF; CDR3 DNA: TGTGCCAGCAGCCGCGGGGTTAACTCTGGAAACACCATATATTTT
J gene: TRBJ2-2; V gene: TRBV7-2; D gene: -; clone size: -; CDR3 protein: CASSLVFLGGRSTGELFF; CDR3 DNA: TGTGCCAGCAGCTTAGTATTTCTGGGGGGCCGTAGCACCGGGGAGCTGTTTTTT
J gene: TRBJ2-3; V gene: TRBV6-5; D gene: -; clone size: -; CDR3 protein: CASSSPTDTQYF; CDR3 DNA: TGTGCCAGCAGTTCCCCCACAGATACGCAGTATTTT
J gene: TRBJ1-1; V gene: TRBV18; D gene: -; clone size: -; CDR3 protein: CASSPRQSLMMNTEAFF; CDR3 DNA: TGTGCCAGCTCACCCCGACAGAGCCTTATGATGAACACTGAAGCTTTCTTT
J gene: TRBJ2-7; V gene: TRBV15; D gene: -; clone size: -; CDR3 protein: CATSIRQGGYEQYF; CDR3 DNA: TGTGCCACCAGCATCCGACAGGGAGGGTACGAGCAGTACTTC
J gene: TRBJ2-6; V gene: TRBV19; D gene: -; clone size: -; CDR3 protein: CASTEGPGANVLTF; CDR3 DNA: TGTGCCAGTACGGAGGGGCCCGGGGCCAACGTCCTGACTTTC